Listed here are 23 T cell receptor beta chains from one sample, sequenced in a study of OX40 agonist ivuxolimab in advanced cancers. The assay was immunoSEQ multiplex PCR, and TCRdb's table has in-frame clones only and misses some. The sample has some 80,000 clones, 84% seen once. Sequenced material: CD4+ or CD8+ T cells sorted from blood, taken in a trial of the OX40 agonist ivuxolimab. Every receptor here comes from an adult with an advanced solid tumor such as melanoma, head and neck, liver or kidney cancer.

V is TRBV5-4 and J is TRBJ2-3, with 9 bases identical to TRBD2. J lost 3 bases, V lost 5 bases, and 1 base had no gene match. The CDR3 is 13 amino acids. Germline V CDR1 and CDR2: SGHNT, YYREEE (reference sequence). The CDR3 nucleotides are TGTGCCAGCAGGCGGGAGGGAACAGATACGCAGTATTTT. It specifies CASRREGTDTQYF.

The rearrangement uses TRBV10-3 and TRBJ2-3, with 8 bases matching TRBD1. V was clipped by 5 bases and J by 1 base; unmatched bases: 8. The CDR3 contains 16 residues. From germline, CDR1 is ENHRY and CDR2 SYGVKD. Written as DNA, the CDR3 is TGTGCCATCAGTATCACTGGACAGGGCGGCACAGATACGCAGTATTTT. Its protein product is CAISITGQGGTDTQYF.

CDR3 in amino acids: CASTGNTYEQYF. The DNA for the CDR3 is TGTGCCAGCACAGGTAACACCTACGAGCAGTACTTC. The J gene is TRBJ2-7, the V gene TRBV19, with TRBD1 as a possible D gene (5 bases). The V end was cut by 9 bases, the J end by 2 bases, with 11 bases between. This CDR3 has 12 residues. Germline V gene sequence: CDR1 LNHDA, CDR2 SQIVND (reference sequence). Full variable domain (rest looked up from reference TRBV19 and TRBJ2-7): DGGITQSPKYLFRKEGQNVTLSCEQNLNHDAMYWYRQDPGQGLRLIYYSQIVNDFQKGDIAEGYSVSREKKESFPLTVTSAQKNPTAFYLCASTGNTYEQYFGPGTRLTVT.

This clone has a single count. This chain uses TRBV7-7 with TRBJ2-2; D ambiguous. Germline loops: CDR1 SSHAT, CDR2 FNYEAQ (reference sequence). The CDR3 totals 13 residues. Trimming removed 1 base at V and 4 bases at J, with 4 bases between. The CDR3 loop reads CASSLEGTGELFF. As DNA, the CDR3 is TGTGCCAGCAGCTTAGAAGGCACCGGGGAGCTGTTTTTT.

A remark on this clone: The identical CDR3 is also encoded by other nucleotide sequences in the sample. The V gene is TRBV6-5, the J gene TRBJ2-7; D may be TRBD2 (6 bases). CDR1 MNHEY and CDR2 SVGAGI come from the germline V gene. This CDR3 is 13 amino acids long. Trimming removed 8 bases from V and 0 bases from J, with 11 bases in between. This CDR3 reads CASRGLDSYEQYF. As DNA, the CDR3 is TGTGCCAGCCGGGGACTGGACTCCTACGAGCAGTACTTC.

This clone was seen only once. The V gene is TRBV7-9, the J gene TRBJ2-1, with unresolved D. Germline V gene data show CDR1 as SEHNR and CDR2 as FQNEAQ (reference sequence). This CDR3 comprises 17 residues. The V end was cut by 3 bases, the J end by 1 base, with 16 bases between. DNA of the CDR3: TGTGCCAGCAGCTTCCCCCCCGGGCGGCGGTCCTACAATGAGCAGTTCTTC. It codes for CASSFPPGRRSYNEQFF.

The chain is built from TRBV7-2 and TRBJ1-1; 9 nucleotides line up with TRBD1. V shed 5 bases, J shed 8 bases, and the junction held 6 bases outside the gene matches. Per germline, CDR1 SGHTA and CDR2 FQGNSA. CDR3 length equals 13 residues. The CDR3 here is CASSPRQGGEAFF. Written as DNA, the CDR3 is TGTGCCAGCAGCCCGCGACAGGGGGGCGAAGCTTTCTTT.

This clone is a singleton in its sample. The chain joins TRBV6-6 to TRBJ1-1; a possible D gene is TRBD1 (5 bases). Germline V gene lookup returns CDR1 MNHNY and CDR2 SVGAGI (reference sequence). The CDR3 contains 14 residues. V gave up 8 bases and J gave up 1 base, with 14 bases separating them. The CDR3 loop is CASSWGGGNTEAFF. CDR3 DNA sequence: TGTGCCAGCTCCTGGGGGGGTGGGAACACTGAAGCTTTCTTT.

The rearrangement uses TRBV7-9 and TRBJ1-2, with a weak D call TRBD1 (5 bases). The CDR3 is 13 residues long. Between the trimmed V and J ends, which lost 4 bases and 8 bases, there was a span of 14 bases. Germline CDR1 is SEHNR and CDR2 is FQNEAQ (reference sequence). CDR3 protein: CASSYAGQLGYTF. The CDR3 coding sequence is TGTGCCAGCAGCTACGCAGGGCAATTGGGCTACACCTTC.

This clone appeared once. The CDR3 is CASSEQGALQETQYF. The CDR3 nucleotides are TGCGCCAGCAGTGAACAGGGGGCCCTCCAAGAGACCCAGTACTTC. V gene TRBV10-1 combines with J gene TRBJ2-5; 9 bases are a match to TRBD1. The CDR3 is 15 amino acids. CDR1 and CDR2 (germline): WNHNN, SYGVQD (reference sequence). V was clipped by 3 bases and J by 1 base; unmatched bases: 3.

The chain uses TRBV6-5 and TRBJ2-3; the D gene could be TRBD1 or TRBD2 (6 bases each). The V gene's germline CDR1 is MNHEY and CDR2 SVGAGI. The CDR3 covers 16 residues. V lost 2 bases, J lost 4 bases, and 16 bases lay in between. For the CDR3, the DNA is TGTGCCAGCAGTTACGGACCCGGGGGCTCTGCAGATACGCAGTATTTT. This translates into CASSYGPGGSADTQYF.

The CDR3 coding sequence is TGTGCCAGCAGCTTAGTACACCAGTGGGGCTACACCTTC. Its protein product is CASSLVHQWGYTF. V is TRBV7-2 and J is TRBJ1-2; no clear D gene. Germline V gives CDR1 SGHTA, CDR2 FQGNSA. V dropped 1 base and J dropped 8 bases, with 11 bases sitting between them. The CDR3 length is 13 residues.

The chain combines TRBV5-4 with TRBJ2-2; 10 bases align to TRBD1. Looked up from germline, CDR1 is SGHNT and CDR2 is YYREEE (reference sequence). The trim removed 5 bases at V and 6 bases at J, leaving 7 bases unmatched. CDR3 length: 15 residues. The CDR3 region is CASRMTGGPAGELFF. The CDR3 region has the DNA TGTGCCAGCAGGATGACAGGGGGCCCGGCCGGGGAGCTGTTTTTT.

This clone was seen a handful of times. The chain links TRBV30 to TRBJ1-1, with 7 bases fitting TRBD1. Unmatched junction bases numbered 6, after V lost 3 bases and J lost 8 bases. This CDR3 comprises 12 residues. Germline CDR1 is GTSNPN and CDR2 is SVGIG (reference sequence). This CDR3 is CAWREGATEAFF. In DNA, the CDR3 is TGTGCCTGGAGAGAGGGGGCGACGGAAGCTTTCTTT.

This chain uses TRBV19 with TRBJ1-1; no clear D. V was shortened by 6 bases and J by 0 bases, with 23 bases between the two germline ends. The CDR3 loop spans 18 amino acids. The V gene's germline CDR1 is LNHDA and CDR2 SQIVND (reference sequence). In nucleotides, the CDR3 is TGTGCCAGTAGCCTGAGCCCCAGAGTTGCCCCAATGAACACTGAAGCTTTCTTT. Protein product: CASSLSPRVAPMNTEAFF.

This clone was detected a few times. This sequence joins TRBV4-1 and TRBJ1-5; D not resolved. V lost 1 base to trimming and J lost 6 bases, with 10 bases between them. Germline assignment: CDR1 MGHRA and CDR2 YSYEKL. The CDR3 has 14 residues. The CDR3 sequence is CASSQADPGQPQHF. For the CDR3, the DNA is TGCGCCAGCAGCCAAGCTGACCCAGGTCAGCCCCAGCATTTT.

CDR3 DNA: TGTGCCAGCAGCTCGGGGACACAACTACCCTACAATGAGCAGTTCTTC. Its protein is CASSSGTQLPYNEQFF. The chain employs TRBV7-2 and TRBJ2-1; TRBD1 might be the D (6 bases). V lost 4 bases to trimming and J lost 2 bases, with 15 bases between them. Germline V gene data show CDR1 as SGHTA and CDR2 as FQGNSA. CDR3 length equals 16 residues.

The rearrangement joins TRBV27 to TRBJ2-5; tentatively, D is TRBD2 (7 bases). CDR3 length: 15 residues. The germline gives CDR1 MNHEY, CDR2 SMNVEV (reference sequence). The V end lost 5 bases, the J end lost 6 bases, and 19 bases lay between the germline ends. The CDR3 here is CASSPLQGGVKTQYF. DNA for the CDR3: TGTGCCAGCAGTCCCCTACAGGGAGGGGTAAAGACCCAGTACTTC.

The V call is TRBV14, the J call TRBJ1-1; D is undetermined. This CDR3 spans 13 amino acids. The V end lost 0 bases, the J end lost 0 bases, and 2 bases lay between the germline ends. CDR1 SGHDN and CDR2 FVKESK come from the germline V gene. Written as DNA, the CDR3 is TGTGCCAGCAGCCAAGATTTGAACACTGAAGCTTTCTTT. Protein sequence: CASSQDLNTEAFF.

This chain joins TRBV5-4 and TRBJ2-5; 10 bases are a match to TRBD1. The germline gives CDR1 SGHNT, CDR2 YYREEE (reference sequence). The V gene end was trimmed by 5 bases and the J gene end by 5 bases; junction bases not matched to a gene: 9. This CDR3 is 15 amino acids long. The CDR3 coding sequence is TGTGCCAGCAGTTCGGGACAGGGGTCGAAGGAGACCCAGTACTTC. It codes for CASSSGQGSKETQYF.

This rearrangement joins TRBV4-1 to TRBJ2-2; unclear D gene. V dropped 2 bases and J dropped 6 bases, with 4 bases sitting between them. CDR1 is MGHRA, CDR2 YSYEKL, per germline. This CDR3 spans 12 amino acids. In nucleotides, the CDR3 is TGCGCCAGCAGCCAACCCCCCGGGGAGCTGTTTTTT. Amino acids: CASSQPPGELFF.

V gene TRBV6-5 combines with J gene TRBJ2-1, with 9 bases fitting TRBD2. The germline V gene encodes CDR1 MNHEY and CDR2 SVGAGI. The CDR3 extends over 16 amino acids. The V segment lost 2 bases and the J segment 5 bases; nucleotides outside the gene matches: 7. The CDR3 DNA reads TGTGCCAGCAGTTACGGGGCGGGAGGGCTTAACAATGAGCAGTTCTTC. Its translation is CASSYGAGGLNNEQFF.

The gene calls are TRBV7-2 and TRBJ1-5; the match to TRBD1 covers 8 bases. V was pared by 5 bases and J by 5 bases, with 8 bases of the junction left unmatched. Germline V lookup: CDR1 SGHTA, CDR2 FQGNSA. The CDR3 has 15 amino acids. CDR3 nucleotides: TGTGCCAGCAGCCCACGGACAGGGAAGTATCAGCCCCAGCATTTT. It translates to CASSPRTGKYQPQHF.